A selection of T cell receptor beta chains follows, all from one sample in a study of cytomegalovirus exposure and HLA in healthy donors. Only in-frame clones appear in the TCRdb table, and some are missing; sequencing was by immunoSEQ multiplex PCR. The sample has 190,000 or so clones, 80% to 85% seen once. The material sequenced was PBMCs. These receptors originate from a woman aged 18-29 years in good health and CMV-seropositive. Each CDR3 is given with its conserved first and last residue. A D gene is named only where the DNA matches it firmly. Rows give clone size only sometimes, using once, few, many, or a class for an expanded clone.

V	J	D	size	DNA	CDR3
TRBV5-4	TRBJ1-1	TRBD1	-	TGTGCCAGCAGATCACAGGGGGGGAACACTGAAGCTTTCTTT	CASRSQGGNTEAFF
TRBV2	TRBJ2-1	-	-	TGTGCCGGGGGGGCCCGGAATGAGCAGTTCTTC	CAGGARNEQFF
TRBV29-1	TRBJ1-1	-	-	TGCAGCGTTGTTGGGGGCGCGAACACTGAAGCTTTCTTT	CSVVGGANTEAFF
TRBV11-2	TRBJ2-7	-	once	TGTGCCAGCAGCCATTACGAGCAGTACTTC	CASSHYEQYF
TRBV5-5	TRBJ1-5	-	-	TGTGCCAGCAGCGCAGGGGATCAGCCCCAGCATTTT	CASSAGDQPQHF
TRBV29-1	TRBJ2-3	-	few	TGCAGCGTCCCCGGGGGGCTCGATACGCAGTATTTT	CSVPGGLDTQYF
TRBV6-5	TRBJ1-3	-	few	TGTGCCAGCAGCCTCCAGGACATATATTTT	CASSLQDIYF
TRBV7-2	TRBJ1-1	-	-	TGTGCCAGCAGCTTAGGTGGCAGGAACACTGAAGCTTTCTTT	CASSLGGRNTEAFF
TRBV27	TRBJ2-3	TRBD2	-	TGTGCCAGCAGACTAGCGGGGGGGGGTGATACGCAGTATTTT	CASRLAGGGDTQYF
TRBV29-1	TRBJ1-2	TRBD1	-	TGCAGCGTTGAACAGGGGGCTAGGGGGGCTGGCTACACCTTC	CSVEQGARGAGYTF
TRBV6-4	TRBJ2-7	TRBD2	once	TGTGCCAGCACACCTTCTGTAGCGGGTGGTTGCGAGCAGTACTTC	CASTPSVAGGCEQYF
TRBV28	TRBJ2-7	TRBD1	-	TGTGCCACCCGACAGGGAAGCTCCTACGAGCAGTACTTC	CATRQGSSYEQYF
TRBV5-4	TRBJ2-1	-	-	TGTGCCAGCAGCTTGAGGGTGGAAGAGGGTGAGCAGTTCTTC	CASSLRVEEGEQFF
TRBV10-3	TRBJ2-3	-	-	TGTGCCAAGGGGGAGACTAGCACAGATACGCAGTATTTT	CAKGETSTDTQYF
TRBV6-1	TRBJ2-1	-	-	TGTGCCAGCACAGGACAGAGCTCCTACAATGAGCAGTTCTTC	CASTGQSSYNEQFF
TRBV28	TRBJ1-2	-	-	TGTGCCAGCAGTTTATATCTGGAGGGCTACACCTTC	CASSLYLEGYTF
TRBV7-2	TRBJ2-3	-	-	TGTGCCAGCAGCTTATTCGGGGTCGCTACGCAGTATTTT	CASSLFGVATQYF
TRBV5-8	TRBJ1-1	-	-	TGTGCCAGTTTATGGGGGGTGAGGAACACTGAAGCTTTCTTT	CASLWGVRNTEAFF
TRBV10-3	TRBJ2-5	TRBD1	once	TGTGCCATCAGTGAAGGGGACAGAGGGGGAGAGACCCAGTACTTC	CAISEGDRGGETQYF
TRBV18	TRBJ2-5	TRBD2	-	TGTGCCAGCTCACCGGGAGGGGCTCAAGAGACCCAGTACTTC	CASSPGGAQETQYF
TRBV4-1	TRBJ2-7	-	-	TGCGCCAGCAGCAACAGAGCGGGTTTGGCCTACGAGCAGTACTTC	CASSNRAGLAYEQYF
TRBV11-1	TRBJ1-6	-	few	TGTGCCAGCAGCCCCGGGACTTATAATTCACCCCTCCACTTT	CASSPGTYNSPLHF
TRBV2	TRBJ2-2	TRBD2	few	TGTGCCAGCAGTGAAGGGATAGCGGGGGCGTGGAACACCGGGGAGCTGTTTTTT	CASSEGIAGAWNTGELFF
TRBV25-1	TRBJ2-3	-	-	TGTGCCAGCAGTGAAAAAGAACGCGGGGCAACGGATACGCAGTATTTT	CASSEKERGATDTQYF
TRBV15	TRBJ1-1	-	-	TGTGCCACCAGCAGAGATCCCCGGAACACTGAAGCTTTCTTT	CATSRDPRNTEAFF
TRBV14	TRBJ1-1	TRBD1	-	TGTGCCAGCAGCCCCCTAGGACAGGGGAGTTTGAACACTGAAGCTTTCTTT	CASSPLGQGSLNTEAFF
TRBV6-5	TRBJ2-5	TRBD2	-	TGTGCCAGCACCATACTAGCGGGGGGCTATGAGACCCAGTACTTC	CASTILAGGYETQYF